One sample yielded the 14 T cell receptor beta chains listed below, sequenced in a study of beta chain features in type 1 diabetes. General observations from the study: All four CD4+ subsets of Type 1 diabetes patients contained TCRB CDR3s that were moderately but significantly shorter.

Expressed TCRB transcripts got sequenced, as all isolated RNA was reverse transcribed. Using immunoSEQ multiplex PCR, the repertoire was profiled, and TCRdb retains in-frame clones only, with some absent. The table has 230,000 or so clones, 16% seen once; the top ten hold 0.085%. These TCRs are of unknown antigen specificity. Sequencing was performed on naive CD4+ T cells from blood. The receptors were sampled from a young man with type 1 diabetes.

This clone occurred a few times. The chain is built from TRBV19 and TRBJ2-4; D is perhaps TRBD1 (6 bases). The CDR3 consists of 15 residues. Germline CDR1 reads LNHDA; CDR2 reads SQIVND (reference sequence). V was clipped by 5 bases and J by 0 bases, with 11 bases between them. This CDR3 is CASSPDRLAKNIQYF. CDR3 bases: TGTGCCAGTAGTCCGGACAGATTAGCCAAAAACATTCAGTACTTC.

The rearrangement joins TRBV7-9 to TRBJ1-4, with 10 nucleotides matching TRBD1. CDR1 and CDR2 (germline): SEHNR, FQNEAQ (reference sequence). The CDR3 runs to 15 residues. Germline trimming cut 3 bases from V and 6 bases from J; bases unmatched to any gene: 4. The CDR3 reads CASSFRQGADEKLFF. CDR3 DNA: TGTGCCAGCAGCTTTAGACAGGGGGCTGATGAAAAACTGTTTTTT.

The chain recombines TRBV30 with TRBJ2-7; 9 nucleotides line up with TRBD2. V shed 5 bases and J 0 bases; nucleotides not matched to a gene: 5. The CDR3 length is 14 residues. Germline V gene sequence: CDR1 GTSNPN, CDR2 SVGIG (reference sequence). CDR3 nucleotides: TGTGCCTGGGGCGGACTAGCGACCTCCTACGAGCAGTACTTC. Translated, it gives CAWGGLATSYEQYF. Using reference TRBV30 and TRBJ2-7 for the parts outside the CDR3, the full variable domain is SQTIHQWPATLVQPVGSPLSLECTVEGTSNPNLYWYRQAAGRGLQLLFYSVGIGQISSEVPQNLSASRPQDRQFILSSKKLLLSDSGFYLCAWGGLATSYEQYFGPGTRLTVT.

V is TRBV28 and J is TRBJ2-3; 14 bases match TRBD2. The CDR3 has 16 amino acids. Unmatched junction bases numbered 6, after V lost 4 bases and J lost 6 bases. The germline gives CDR1 MDHEN, CDR2 SYDVKM. CDR3 in amino acids: CASSSGLAGVSDTQYF. In DNA, the CDR3 is TGTGCCAGCAGTTCGGGACTAGCGGGAGTAAGTGATACGCAGTATTTT.

This chain joins TRBV9 and TRBJ2-3; 11 nucleotides align to TRBD2. V was pared by 4 bases and J by 4 bases, with 2 bases of the junction left unmatched. The CDR3 contains 14 residues. Germline V gene sequence: CDR1 SGDLS, CDR2 YYNGEE. CDR3 region: CASSTSGSADTQYF. The CDR3 nucleotides read TGTGCCAGCAGCACTAGCGGGAGCGCAGATACGCAGTATTTT.

This clone was seen a few times. V and J are TRBV29-1 and TRBJ2-7, with D possibly being TRBD1 (6 bases). The V gene's germline CDR1 is SQVTM and CDR2 ANQGSEA. V lost 4 bases to trimming and J lost 5 bases, with 15 bases between them. The CDR3 length is 13 residues. DNA of the CDR3: TGCAGCGTTGTTGACAGGCGGATCCACGAGCAGTACTTC. Its translation: CSVVDRRIHEQYF.

This clone was detected a few times. Relative to the germline gene, one junction end is altered; a read error may explain this. This CDR3 reads CASSLGLGTSYNEQFF. The CDR3 region has the DNA TGTGCTAGCAGCTTAGGACTAGGAACATCCTACAATGAGCAGTTCTTC. The V call is TRBV7-7, the J call TRBJ2-1, with 7 bases fitting TRBD2. Germline assignment: CDR1 SSHAT and CDR2 FNYEAQ (reference sequence). The CDR3 covers 16 residues. Filled out from reference TRBV7-7 and TRBJ2-1, the complete variable domain reads GAGVSQSPRYKVTKRGQDVTLRCDPISSHATLYWYQQALGQGPEFLTYFNYEAQPDKSGLPSDRFSAERPEGSISTLTIQRTEQRDSAMYRCASSLGLGTSYNEQFFGPGTRLTVL.

This clone was counted a few times. The CDR3 sequence is CAIRDRGSYEQYF. DNA of the CDR3: TGCGCCATCCGGGACAGGGGATCCTACGAGCAGTACTTC. The chain employs TRBV23-1 and TRBJ2-7; TRBD1 matches at 10 bases. TRBV23-1 is an open reading frame whose function is uncertain. The junction had 4 bases not matched to a gene; V was cut back by 10 bases and J by 1 base. The CDR3 spans 13 residues.

The rearrangement joins TRBV9 to TRBJ2-7; 14 positions agree with TRBD2. The germline CDR1 and CDR2 sequences are SGDLS and YYNGEE. V shed 0 bases, J shed 6 bases, and the junction held 11 bases outside the gene matches. CDR3 length: 18 residues. DNA of the CDR3: TGTGCCAGCAGCGTAGCCCCGGGACTAGCGGGAGAGATTCTCGAGCAGTACTTC. This codes for CASSVAPGLAGEILEQYF.

This clone came up a few times. The chain couples TRBV7-2 to TRBJ2-4; weak D call: TRBD2 (6 bases). Germline assignment: CDR1 SGHTA and CDR2 FQGNSA. V was cut by 2 bases and J by 8 bases, with 10 bases left in between. This CDR3 has 13 amino acids. The CDR3 nucleotides read TGTGCCAGCAGCTTATGGGGGGACGACATTCAGTACTTC. Amino acid sequence: CASSLWGDDIQYF.

The rearrangement uses TRBV28 and TRBJ1-1, with D hard to call. Trimming left V 8 bases short and J 5 bases short, with 12 bases between. Germline V CDR1 and CDR2: MDHEN, SYDVKM. The length of the CDR3 is 12 residues. CDR3 sequence: CASSRRATEAFF. DNA of the CDR3: TGTGCCAGCTCCCGACGGGCGACTGAAGCTTTCTTT.

This rearrangement joins TRBV4-1 to TRBJ2-1; weak D call: TRBD1 (6 bases). V shed 3 bases and J shed 5 bases, with 17 bases lying between them. The CDR3 spans 16 residues. Germline V gene data show CDR1 as MGHRA and CDR2 as YSYEKL. In DNA form, the CDR3 reads TGCGCCAGCAGCCAGCTCAATCCGGGACACGACAATGAGCAGTTCTTC. Protein product: CASSQLNPGHDNEQFF.

A remark on this clone: Additional DNA sequences in this sample encode the identical CDR3. The chain has TRBV5-1 and TRBJ2-3, with 9 bases matching TRBD2. Trimming at V came to 1 base and at J to 0 bases, leaving 3 bases not matched to a gene. This CDR3 region has 16 residues. CDR1 SGHRS and CDR2 YFSETQ come from the germline V gene. The CDR3 reads CASSLRLAGSTDTQYF. Written as DNA, the CDR3 is TGCGCCAGCAGCTTGCGTCTAGCGGGAAGCACAGATACGCAGTATTTT.

The chain carries TRBV15 and TRBJ2-7, with 14 bases identical to TRBD2. CDR3 length equals 18 residues. The germline V gene encodes CDR1 LNHNV and CDR2 YYDKDF (reference sequence). V lost 3 bases, J lost 0 bases, and 7 bases stayed unmatched. The DNA for the CDR3 is TGTGCCACCAGCAGGTCCCGGACTAGCGGGAGGATCTCCTACGAGCAGTACTTC. Translation: CATSRSRTSGRISYEQYF.